The 14 T cell receptor beta chains given below trace back to one sample, sequenced in a study of PD-L1 blockade in urothelial cancer. TCRdb keeps only in-frame clones here, not all; method: immunoSEQ multiplex PCR. The sample lists about 80,000 clones, 87% occurring once. The sequencing here drew on PBMCs, taken around atezolizumab (anti-PD-L1) treatment. The receptors were gathered from a woman in her seventies with urothelial cancer.

The CDR3 DNA follows: TGTGCCAGCAGTGAAGCGGCAGGGCATGGGTCAGATACGCAGTATTTT. Its translation: CASSEAAGHGSDTQYF. This chain links TRBV2 with TRBJ2-3, with a possible D match to TRBD1 (5 bases). In germline, CDR1 is SNHLY, CDR2 FYNNEI. The CDR3 runs 16 residues. The V end was cut by 0 bases, the J end by 4 bases, with 14 bases between.

The chain couples TRBV28 to TRBJ2-4; D gene ambiguous. This CDR3 comprises 11 residues. V shed 7 bases and J shed 9 bases, with 10 bases lying between them. Germline V CDR1 and CDR2: MDHEN, SYDVKM. The CDR3 DNA sequence: TGTGCCAGCATGGTACCGGGCATTCAGTACTTC. This translates into CASMVPGIQYF. The complete variable domain, with remaining parts taken from reference TRBV28 and TRBJ2-4, reads DVKVTQSSRYLVKRTGEKVFLECVQDMDHENMFWYRQDPGLGLRLIYFSYDVKMKEKGDIPEGYSVSREKKERFSLILESASTNQTSMYLCASMVPGIQYFGAGTRLSVL.

This clone was seen once. This sequence joins TRBV7-6 and TRBJ2-7; TRBD2 matches at 14 bases. V lost 3 bases, J lost 8 bases, and 9 bases stayed unmatched. The length of the CDR3 is 16 residues. Germline CDR1 and CDR2: SGHVS and FNYEAQ. CDR3 region: CASSLGTGLAGAKQYF. The CDR3 DNA reads TGTGCCAGCAGCTTGGGTACGGGACTAGCGGGGGCCAAGCAGTACTTC.

The rearrangement joins TRBV7-2 to TRBJ2-1, with a possible D match to TRBD2 (5 bases). Germline V CDR1 and CDR2: SGHTA, FQGNSA. Between the trimmed V and J ends, which lost 1 base and 6 bases, there was a span of 13 bases. The CDR3 contains 15 residues. CDR3 amino acids: CASSLVATTSNEQFF. The CDR3, as DNA: TGTGCCAGCAGCTTAGTCGCGACTACCAGCAATGAGCAGTTCTTC.

The chain joins TRBV6-1 to TRBJ2-5, with 9 nucleotides matching TRBD1. There are 13 residues in the CDR3. The germline CDR1 and CDR2 sequences are MNHNS and SASEGT. The V gene end was trimmed by 6 bases and the J gene end by 7 bases; junction bases not matched to a gene: 6. CDR3 loop: CASSRKGQGTQYF. CDR3 DNA sequence: TGTGCCAGCAGCCGGAAGGGACAGGGGACCCAGTACTTC.

The chain has TRBV11-3 and TRBJ2-2; D uncertain. Germline CDR1 is SGHNT and CDR2 is YENEEA. The CDR3 contains 13 residues. The V and J ends lost 5 bases and 3 bases respectively, with 7 bases between them. CDR3: CASSPQDTGELFF. CDR3 sequence (DNA): TGTGCCAGCAGCCCGCAGGACACCGGGGAGCTGTTTTTT.

The chain joins TRBV29-1 to TRBJ2-7, with 7 positions matching TRBD1. The junction had 12 bases not matched to a gene; V was cut back by 4 bases and J by 12 bases. The CDR3 consists of 12 residues. Per germline, CDR1 SQVTM and CDR2 ANQGSEA. The CDR3 sequence is CSVGGPETGRYF. DNA for the CDR3: TGCAGCGTTGGGGGACCCGAGACAGGGAGGTACTTC.

The chain uses TRBV19 and TRBJ2-2; 10 bases line up with TRBD2. V dropped 2 bases and J dropped 6; count of bases not matched to a gene: 9. The CDR3 loop spans 17 amino acids. Germline values: CDR1 LNHDA, CDR2 SQIVND (reference sequence). The CDR3 region has the DNA TGTGCCAGTAGTATAAGGGGGCTAGCGGGAGAGGCCGGGGAGCTGTTTTTT. Amino acid sequence: CASSIRGLAGEAGELFF.

This chain uses TRBV19 with TRBJ2-7; 10 positions agree with TRBD1. The V segment lost 0 bases and the J segment 3 bases; nucleotides outside the gene matches: 2. The CDR3 is 15 amino acids. CDR1 and CDR2 from the germline V gene are LNHDA and SQIVND (reference sequence). The CDR3 nucleotides read TGTGCCAGTAGTATAGATCGGACAGGGGGCTACGAGCAGTACTTC. It encodes CASSIDRTGGYEQYF.

V is TRBV29-1 and J is TRBJ2-2; D gene ambiguous. This CDR3 comprises 11 residues. Germline V gene lookup returns CDR1 SQVTM and CDR2 ANQGSEA. Between the trimmed V and J ends, which lost 5 bases and 3 bases, there was a span of 4 bases. As DNA, the CDR3 is TGCAGCGTTCGTCACACCGGGGAGCTGTTTTTT. It encodes CSVRHTGELFF.

The chain couples TRBV6-6 to TRBJ2-5; D might be TRBD2 (7 bases). V was pared by 2 bases and J by 5 bases, with 18 bases between. Germline V lookup: CDR1 MNHNY, CDR2 SVGAGI (reference sequence). This CDR3 is 16 amino acids long. The CDR3 spells CASSYGPAGRGETQYF. CDR3 in DNA: TGTGCCAGCAGTTACGGTCCGGCTGGGAGGGGGGAGACCCAGTACTTC.

The chain has TRBV2 and TRBJ2-5; possibly TRBD2 for D (5 bases). CDR1 SNHLY and CDR2 FYNNEI come from the germline V gene. The CDR3 length is 15 residues. Trimming removed 10 bases from V and 5 bases from J, with 23 bases in between. CDR3 sequence reads: CANLFDTRGRETQYF. In nucleotides, the CDR3 is TGTGCCAACCTTTTTGACACTCGGGGTAGGGAGACCCAGTACTTC.

J is TRBJ1-3 and V is TRBV30, with D tentatively TRBD1 (6 bases). The CDR3 runs to 14 residues. Trimming removed 2 bases at V and 1 base at J, with 9 bases between. The germline V gene has CDR1 GTSNPN and CDR2 SVGIG (reference sequence). CDR3 protein: CAWSRGQSGNTIYF. CDR3 nucleotide sequence: TGTGCCTGGAGTAGGGGACAATCTGGAAACACCATATATTTT.

J is TRBJ1-2 and V is TRBV7-8, with 8 bases fitting TRBD1. From germline, CDR1 is SGHVS and CDR2 FQNEAQ. CDR3 length equals 15 residues. V shed 0 bases, J shed 8 bases, and the junction held 8 bases outside the gene matches. CDR3 bases: TGTGCCAGCAGCTTAGCCCCGAGACAGGGGATCGGCTACACCTTC. It translates to CASSLAPRQGIGYTF.